The 17 T cell receptor beta chains below all came from one sample that was sequenced in a study of T cell repertoires in cytomegalovirus infection. Each CDR3 protein is one row after TCRdb ran MiXCR on the reads. The sample has about 100,000 distinct CDR3 sequences, about a quarter seen once. Sequencing input: CD8+ T cells from PBMCs. These receptor sequences come from a human donor in good health (CMV status not recorded). Some clones in this sample may be carry-over from other donors' samples.

The V call is TRBV15, the J call TRBJ2-3; tentatively, D is TRBD1 (6 bases). Germline V lookup: CDR1 LNHNV, CDR2 YYDKDF (reference sequence). The CDR3 has 17 amino acids. Between the trimmed V and J ends, which lost 5 bases and 0 bases, there was a span of 18 bases. The chain's CDR3 is CATSQFGPTGSTDTQYF. The CDR3 DNA is TGTGCCACCAGCCAATTCGGGCCCACAGGGAGCACAGATACGCAGTATTTT.

This clonotype was found a few times. The chain couples TRBV4-3 to TRBJ2-1; the match to TRBD1 covers 8 bases. V shed 3 bases and J 9 bases; nucleotides not matched to a gene: 7. Germline lookup yields CDR1 LGHNA and CDR2 YSLEER. The CDR3 consists of 14 residues. The CDR3 DNA follows: TGCGCCAGCAGCCATACTACAGGGGGTGGTGAGCAGTTCTTC. Amino acid sequence: CASSHTTGGGEQFF.

The rearrangement links TRBV6-6 to TRBJ1-1; TRBD1 is a possible D gene (5 bases). V lost 7 bases, J lost 3 bases, and 18 bases lay in between. Germline V lookup: CDR1 MNHNY, CDR2 SVGAGI (reference sequence). CDR3 size: 15 residues. The CDR3 sequence is CASISLQGGDTEAFF. The CDR3 DNA reads as TGTGCCAGCATCTCACTCCAGGGAGGAGACACTGAAGCTTTCTTT.

The chain combines TRBV27 with TRBJ2-3; TRBD2 agrees at 10 bases. The CDR3 is 15 amino acids. Germline V lookup: CDR1 MNHEY, CDR2 SMNVEV (reference sequence). V shed 2 bases and J 3 bases; nucleotides not matched to a gene: 2. Here the CDR3 DNA reads TGTGCCAGCAGTTTACTAGCGGGGGTTACAGATACGCAGTATTTT. As protein: CASSLLAGVTDTQYF.

The CDR3 region is CSALQGGRNQPQHF. CDR3 sequence (DNA): TGCAGTGCTTTACAGGGAGGTAGGAATCAGCCCCAGCATTTT. The chain joins TRBV20-1 to TRBJ1-5; the D gene is possibly TRBD1 (6 bases). Germline lookup yields CDR1 DFQATT and CDR2 SNEGSKA (reference sequence). The CDR3 length is 14 residues. V lost 5 bases to trimming and J lost 4 bases, with 15 bases between them.

The chain joins TRBV6-1 to TRBJ2-1; D is undetermined. Between the trimmed V and J ends, which lost 7 bases and 2 bases, there was a span of 6 bases. Germline CDR1 reads MNHNS; CDR2 reads SASEGT. CDR3 length: 12 amino acids. CDR3 in amino acids: CASTHAYNEQFF. For the CDR3, the DNA is TGTGCCAGCACCCACGCCTACAATGAGCAGTTCTTC.

V usage is TRBV20-1 and J usage is TRBJ2-6; tentatively, D is TRBD1 (5 bases). This CDR3 is built from 16 residues. Germline CDR1 DFQATT, CDR2 SNEGSKA (reference sequence). Trimming stripped 5 bases from V and 1 base from J, with 15 bases between. The CDR3 DNA reads as TGCAGTGCTGAGCGACAGTCCGTTTCTGGGGCCAACGTCCTGACTTTC. Residues: CSAERQSVSGANVLTF.

Ten or more counts support this clonotype. Here the CDR3 reads CASSGQPSYNEQFF. In DNA form, the CDR3 reads TGTGCCAGCTCCGGCCAGCCTTCCTACAATGAGCAGTTCTTC. The chain carries TRBV7-9 and TRBJ2-1; D remains ambiguous. The CDR3 covers 14 residues. Germline V gives CDR1 SEHNR, CDR2 FQNEAQ (reference sequence). Trimming removed 8 bases at V and 1 base at J, with 12 bases between.

This clonotype was detected ten times or more. V gene TRBV7-9 combines with J gene TRBJ2-1; 7 nucleotides line up with TRBD1. Trimming removed 4 bases from V and 7 bases from J; junction bases left unmatched: 7. This CDR3 spans 14 amino acids. The germline V gene encodes CDR1 SEHNR and CDR2 FQNEAQ (reference sequence). The CDR3 sequence: CASSSGTVFNEQFF. CDR3 sequence (DNA): TGTGCCAGCAGCTCCGGGACAGTTTTTAATGAGCAGTTCTTC.

This clonotype occurred a few times. The J gene is TRBJ2-7, the V gene TRBV6-6; 7 nucleotides align to TRBD2. The CDR3 spans 18 residues. CDR1 and CDR2 from the germline V gene are MNHNY and SVGAGI (reference sequence). Trimming at V came to 0 bases and at J to 5 bases, leaving 16 bases not matched to a gene. In DNA form, the CDR3 reads TGTGCCAGCAGTTACTCCTACAACAGGCGGGAGCTGTCGGACGAGCAGTACTTC. This encodes CASSYSYNRRELSDEQYF.

Comments on this clonotype: Its ends do not fully match the called genes, so a read error is possible. The V call is TRBV7-8, the J call TRBJ2-7; D assignment may be TRBD1 or TRBD2 (6 bases each). Germline CDR1 reads SGHVS; CDR2 reads FQNEAQ. This CDR3 region has 18 residues. The CDR3 here is CTSSLGGGGYRSSYEQYF. CDR3 DNA sequence: TGTACCAGCAGCTTAGGCGGAGGGGGGTACAGAAGCTCCTACGAGCAGTACTTC.

This clonotype was recorded a few times. Likely a read error: the CDR3 ends without its conserved phenylalanine or tryptophan. The limits of the CDR3 on the DNA are not certain, so only TCRdb's listed CDR3 is given. The J gene is TRBJ1-1, the V gene TRBV7-9; TRBD1, the D gene given by the table, was not confirmed from the DNA. Per the germline V gene, CDR1 is SEHNR and CDR2 is FQNEAQ (reference sequence). The CDR3 sequence runs 12 residues, both termini included. Here the CDR3 reads CASSSRGGGAAS.

The chain carries TRBV28 and TRBJ2-3; D is ambiguous. The CDR3 runs to 15 residues. The V gene lost 1 base and the J gene lost 4 bases, with 12 bases spanning the gap. Germline V gene lookup returns CDR1 MDHEN and CDR2 SYDVKM. This CDR3 is CASSLSTHAADTQYF. CDR3 DNA sequence: TGTGCCAGCAGTTTATCCACTCATGCGGCAGATACGCAGTATTTT.

In its sample, this clonotype was seen a few times. V gene TRBV28 combines with J gene TRBJ2-7; D is ambiguous. V was cut by 5 bases and J by 0 bases, with 5 bases left in between. In germline, CDR1 is MDHEN, CDR2 SYDVKM. This CDR3 spans 12 amino acids. The CDR3: CASSPYSYEQYF. CDR3 sequence (DNA): TGTGCCAGCAGTCCCTACTCCTACGAGCAGTACTTC.

This sequence joins TRBV12-3 or TRBV12-4 and TRBJ1-5, with D possibly matching TRBD1 (5 bases). The CDR3 is made up of 14 amino acids. V lost 6 bases to trimming and J lost 3 bases, with 12 bases between them. The CDR3 nucleotides are TGTGCCAGCAGGGGACGGGCCCACAATCAGCCCCAGCATTTT. Protein sequence: CASRGRAHNQPQHF.

This clonotype was seen a handful of times. The chain couples TRBV7-2 to TRBJ2-7; 7 nucleotides align to TRBD1. The CDR3 runs to 15 residues. With V trimmed by 3 bases and J by 3 bases, 8 bases remained unmatched. Looked up from germline, CDR1 is SGHTA and CDR2 is FQGNSA. The CDR3 here is CASSLGPTGFYEQYF. CDR3 DNA sequence: TGTGCCAGCAGCTTGGGACCGACAGGGTTCTACGAGCAGTACTTC.

Turning to this clonotype: A clone one base away is much larger, so this may be a read error. V usage is TRBV7-2 and J usage is TRBJ2-5; perhaps D is TRBD1 or TRBD2 (6 bases each). With 1 base removed from V and 4 bases from J, the gap between germline ends came to 10 bases. The CDR3 has 14 residues. Germline V gene lookup returns CDR1 SGHTA and CDR2 FQGNSA. The CDR3 is CASSLEGGGETQYF. The DNA of the CDR3 is TGTGCCAGCAGCTTAGAGGGGGGCGGAGAGACCCAGTACTTC.